These T cell receptor beta chains were read from a single sample in a study of CD8 T cells in Susac syndrome. TCRdb passed the immunoSEQ multiplex PCR reads through MiXCR, listing each CDR3 protein once. Here the sample spans about 100,000 distinct CDR3 sequences, over 85% being singletons. Sequencing was done on a sample of CD8+ T cells from PBMCs. All receptors derive from a human donor in good health. CDR3s include the opening cysteine and the closing phenylalanine or tryptophan. The order of the fields is CDR3 protein, CDR3 DNA, D gene, V gene, J gene, CDR3 length, clone size. D genes are given only for firm matches. Part of the rows lack a size; the others show once, few, many or a class for expanded clones.

CASHFIAGGNEQFF	TGTGCCAGCCACTTTATAGCGGGGGGAAATGAGCAGTTCTTC	TRBD2	TRBV6-5	TRBJ2-1	14	-
CASSLLDRGNNEQFF	TGTGCCAGCAGTTTATTGGACAGGGGCAACAATGAGCAGTTCTTC	TRBD1	TRBV27	TRBJ2-1	15	-
CASSSVRGHGYTF	TGTGCCAGCAGCTCCGTGAGGGGGCATGGCTACACCTTC	TRBD1	TRBV7-9	TRBJ1-2	13	-
CSVEPGGANEQFF	TGCAGCGTTGAACCGGGAGGTGCGAATGAGCAGTTCTTC	TRBD2	TRBV29-1	TRBJ2-1	13	-
CAWSAFGTGSTEAFF	TGTGCCTGGAGTGCCTTCGGGACAGGGAGCACTGAAGCTTTCTTT	TRBD1	TRBV30	TRBJ1-1	15	-
CASTGSPMDEQYF	TGTGCCAGCACGGGCAGTCCAATGGACGAGCAGTACTTC	-	TRBV7-9	TRBJ2-7	13	once
CASNGPGNTEAFF	TGTGCCAGTAACGGACCGGGGAACACTGAAGCTTTCTTT	-	TRBV19	TRBJ1-1	13	-
CASSLEVRWNEQYF	TGTGCCAGCAGCTTAGAAGTGAGGTGGAACGAGCAGTACTTC	-	TRBV7-7	TRBJ2-7	14	-
CSVFRTENYGYTF	TGCAGCGTTTTCCGGACCGAAAACTATGGCTACACCTTC	-	TRBV29-1	TRBJ1-2	13	once
CASSLAGQAFTEAFF	TGCGCCAGCAGCTTGGCCGGACAGGCGTTCACTGAAGCTTTCTTT	TRBD1	TRBV5-1	TRBJ1-1	15	-
CASSVATLGLEDHTQYF	TGTGCCAGCAGCGTAGCTACGTTGGGACTAGAAGATCATACGCAGTATTTT	TRBD2	TRBV9	TRBJ2-3	17	-
CASSPGLAGESSYNEQFF	TGTGCCAGCAGCCCCGGACTAGCGGGGGAGAGCTCCTACAATGAGCAGTTCTTC	TRBD2	TRBV7-8	TRBJ2-1	18	-
CASSSGENYGYTF	TGTGCCAGCAGCTCTGGCGAAAACTATGGCTACACCTTC	-	TRBV5-6	TRBJ1-2	13	-
CASSTVSGNTIYF	TGCGCCAGCAGTACAGTCTCTGGAAACACCATATATTTT	-	TRBV4-1	TRBJ1-3	13	-
CASSLDAGPQPQHF	TGTGCCAGCAGCTTAGATGCGGGTCCTCAGCCCCAGCATTTT	-	TRBV11-2	TRBJ1-5	14	-
CSVPGDRSGYTF	TGCAGCGTCCCCGGGGACAGGAGTGGCTACACCTTC	TRBD1	TRBV29-1	TRBJ1-2	12	-
CATSRRGYNEQFF	TGTGCCACCAGCAGGCGAGGCTACAATGAGCAGTTCTTC	-	TRBV15	TRBJ2-1	13	-
CASSEGHRNTEAFF	TGTGCCAGCAGTGAGGGACACAGGAACACTGAAGCTTTCTTT	-	TRBV2	TRBJ1-1	14	-
CSARDSHPPYEQYF	TGCAGTGCCCGGGACTCCCATCCCCCCTACGAGCAGTACTTC	-	TRBV20-1	TRBJ2-7	14	-
CAIIRGNTIYF	TGTGCCATCATCCGAGGAAACACCATATATTTT	-	TRBV10-3	TRBJ1-3	11	-
CASSQEGGNTEAFF	TGTGCCAGCAGCCAAGAAGGGGGTAACACTGAAGCTTTCTTT	-	TRBV14	TRBJ1-1	14	-
CASSSSGGRQETQYF	TGTGCCAGCAGTTCTAGCGGGGGACGACAAGAGACCCAGTACTTC	TRBD2	TRBV7-3	TRBJ2-5	15	few
CASSQGWVSGGNTDTQYF	TGCGCCAGCAGCCAAGGCTGGGTCAGCGGGGGAAACACAGATACGCAGTATTTT	TRBD2	TRBV4-1	TRBJ2-3	18	-
CSARADRGGGYTF	TGCAGTGCTAGGGCGGACAGGGGTGGTGGCTACACCTTC	TRBD1	TRBV20-1	TRBJ1-2	13	few
CASSLDVGAFVQVYGYTF	TGTGCCAGCAGCTTAGATGTGGGGGCGTTCGTCCAAGTCTATGGCTACACCTTC	-	TRBV11-2	TRBJ1-2	18	-
CSVGSDAYEQYF	TGCAGCGTTGGGTCTGATGCCTACGAGCAGTACTTC	-	TRBV29-1	TRBJ2-7	12	-
CASSLYQGALAGELFF	TGTGCCAGCAGTTTATACCAGGGGGCGTTGGCCGGGGAGCTGTTTTTT	TRBD1	TRBV27	TRBJ2-2	16	-
CSFPGLNTEAFF	TGCAGCTTCCCAGGTCTGAACACTGAAGCTTTCTTT	-	TRBV29-1	TRBJ1-1	12	-
CASSSGSTDTQYF	TGTGCCAGCAGCTCCGGATCCACAGATACGCAGTATTTT	-	TRBV7-8	TRBJ2-3	13	few
CASSQEPHGGGAKNIQYF	TGCGCCAGCAGCCAAGAGCCACACGGGGGGGGAGCCAAAAACATTCAGTACTTC	TRBD2	TRBV4-1	TRBJ2-4	18	-
CASTPTGTGATPLHF	TGTGCCAGCACCCCGACCGGGACAGGGGCTACACCCCTCCACTTT	TRBD1	TRBV7-2	TRBJ1-6	15	once
CASSFKGHSTDTQYF	TGTGCCAGCAGCTTTAAAGGTCATAGCACAGATACGCAGTATTTT	-	TRBV5-6	TRBJ2-3	15	-
CASSPRAGYGYTF	TGTGCCAGCAGCCCCCGGGCCGGGTATGGCTACACCTTC	-	TRBV27	TRBJ1-2	13	-
CASSLRTSPRETQYF	TGTGCCAGCAGCCTACGGACCAGCCCTAGAGAGACCCAGTACTTC	-	TRBV7-8	TRBJ2-5	15	-
CASSLGGGLFF	TGTGCCAGCAGCTTAGGTGGGGGACTGTTTTTT	-	TRBV7-6	TRBJ2-2	11	-
CASSGTGVRVNEQFF	TGTGCCAGCAGTGGGACAGGGGTTAGGGTCAATGAGCAGTTCTTC	TRBD1	TRBV2	TRBJ2-1	15	-
CSAPSSGGDEQYF	TGCAGTGCCCCGTCTTCGGGGGGAGACGAGCAGTACTTC	TRBD2	TRBV20-1	TRBJ2-7	13	once
CASSFVVLYGYTF	TGTGCCAGCAGTTTCGTAGTCTTATATGGCTACACCTTC	-	TRBV12-3/TRBV12-4	TRBJ1-2	13	-
CASSLDSYGYTF	TGTGCCAGCAGCTTGGACAGCTATGGCTACACCTTC	-	TRBV5-4	TRBJ1-2	12	-
CASSQDNEQFF	TGTGCCAGCAGTCAAGACAATGAGCAGTTCTTC	-	TRBV7-3	TRBJ2-1	11	-
CASSARTGPGYIQYF	TGTGCCAGTAGTGCCCGGACAGGACCTGGTTACATTCAGTACTTC	TRBD1	TRBV19	TRBJ2-4	15	-
CSVGPGRGPYEQYF	TGCAGCGTTGGCCCCGGGAGGGGACCCTACGAGCAGTACTTC	TRBD2	TRBV29-1	TRBJ2-7	14	-
CASSLMSGVQETQYF	TGTGCCAGCAGCTTAATGTCGGGGGTCCAAGAGACCCAGTACTTC	-	TRBV7-9	TRBJ2-5	15	once